A selection of T cell receptor beta chains follows, all from one sample in a study of cytomegalovirus exposure and HLA in healthy donors. This table comes from immunoSEQ multiplex PCR, and its TCRdb copy is limited to in-frame clones, with some not included. The sample includes more than 85,000 clones, about 69% seen only once; the top ten take 4.8%. The sample comprised PBMCs. The receptors come from a human donor in good health. CDR3s include the opening cysteine and the closing phenylalanine or tryptophan. A D gene is named only where the DNA matches it firmly. Rows give clone size only sometimes, using once, few, many, or a class for an expanded clone.

CDR3 protein	CDR3 DNA	V gene	clone size	J gene	D gene
CASSPGSVSPLIYNEQFF	TGTGCCAGCAGCCCGGGAAGCGTGAGTCCCCTAATCTACAATGAGCAGTTCTTC	TRBV7-3	few	TRBJ2-1	.
CASSPRTGGGGETQYF	TGTGCCAGCAGCCCACGAACAGGGGGCGGTGGGGAGACCCAGTACTTC	TRBV5-4	.	TRBJ2-5	TRBD1
CAWIQPLAEKNIQYF	TGTGCCTGGATACAGCCACTAGCGGAAAAAAACATTCAGTACTTC	TRBV30	once	TRBJ2-4	TRBD2
CASSVQGTNQPQHF	TGTGCCAGTAGCGTACAGGGGACTAATCAGCCCCAGCATTTT	TRBV19	.	TRBJ1-5	TRBD1
CASGVQYEQYF	TGTGCTAGTGGGGTACAATACGAGCAGTACTTC	TRBV12-5	.	TRBJ2-7	.
CASSLGFGASSGELFF	TGTGCCAGCAGCTTAGGATTTGGAGCTAGTTCCGGGGAGCTGTTTTTT	TRBV7-9	.	TRBJ2-2	.
CASSLYSGTPGKDTQYF	TGTGCCAGCAGCTTGTATAGCGGAACCCCCGGCAAAGATACGCAGTATTTT	TRBV7-9	.	TRBJ2-3	.
CASSQTGGTSYNEQFF	TGTGCCAGCAGTCAGACAGGGGGGACCTCCTACAATGAGCAGTTCTTC	TRBV2	.	TRBJ2-1	TRBD1
CASSISAAGGSHNEQFF	TGTGCCAGTAGTATATCTGCGGCGGGAGGTTCCCACAATGAGCAGTTCTTC	TRBV19	.	TRBJ2-1	TRBD2
CAGGTVYHTEAFF	TGTGCTGGGGGGACAGTCTACCACACTGAAGCTTTCTTT	TRBV7-9	.	TRBJ1-1	TRBD1
CASSPGQGNSPLHF	TGTGCCAGCAGCCCGGGACAGGGCAATTCACCCCTCCACTTT	TRBV6-5	.	TRBJ1-6	TRBD1
CASSLGGGAANTEAFF	TGTGCCAGCAGCTTGGGCGGGGGCGCAGCTAACACTGAAGCTTTCTTT	TRBV5-6	once	TRBJ1-1	.
CASSLQGNQPQHF	TGCGCCAGCAGCCTACAGGGAAATCAGCCCCAGCATTTT	TRBV4-1	.	TRBJ1-5	.
CASRPQGGAAGNTIYF	TGTGCCAGCAGACCTCAGGGAGGGGCGGCTGGAAACACCATATATTTT	TRBV28	.	TRBJ1-3	.
CASSYSSGSNQPQHF	TGTGCCAGCAGTTACTCGTCGGGGAGCAATCAGCCCCAGCATTTT	TRBV6-5	.	TRBJ1-5	.
CASSTLGIPGEQYF	TGTGCCAGCAGCACCCTCGGGATCCCCGGCGAGCAGTACTTC	TRBV9	.	TRBJ2-7	.
CASSQGSAGYGYTF	TGCGCCAGCAGCCAGGGAAGCGCGGGGTATGGCTACACCTTC	TRBV4-1	.	TRBJ1-2	.
CASSFGRAANEQFF	TGTGCCAGCAGCTTCGGGAGGGCAGCAAATGAGCAGTTCTTC	TRBV11-3	few	TRBJ2-1	TRBD2
CASGVRNEQFF	TGTGCCTCAGGGGTGCGGAATGAGCAGTTCTTC	TRBV28	.	TRBJ2-1	.
CASSLGGQGIYQETQYF	TGTGCCAGCAGCTTGGGGGGACAGGGGATTTACCAAGAGACCCAGTACTTC	TRBV5-8	.	TRBJ2-5	TRBD1
CASSLAGGDYGYTF	TGCGCCAGCAGCTTGGCGGGGGGCGATTATGGCTACACCTTC	TRBV5-1	.	TRBJ1-2	.
CASSLSSSHAGGTQTQYF	TGTGCCAGCAGTTTATCGTCCAGTCATGCGGGAGGGACCCAGACGCAGTATTTT	TRBV27	once	TRBJ2-3	TRBD2
CASIGGTRTDTQYF	TGTGCCAGCATCGGCGGAACTCGCACAGATACGCAGTATTTT	TRBV11-2	.	TRBJ2-3	.
CASSPPRTSGPDTQYF	TGTGCCAGCAGCCCACCTCGGACTAGCGGGCCAGATACGCAGTATTTT	TRBV11-3	.	TRBJ2-3	TRBD2
CASSLTGGWTEAFF	TGTGCCAGCAGTTTGACAGGGGGATGGACTGAAGCTTTCTTT	TRBV28	.	TRBJ1-1	TRBD1
CAWWDMNSGNTIYF	TGTGCCTGGTGGGACATGAACTCTGGAAACACCATATATTTT	TRBV30	.	TRBJ1-3	.
CASSYRGRLGIAEAFF	TGTGCCAGCAGCTACAGGGGGCGCTTAGGCATCGCTGAAGCTTTCTTT	TRBV5-6	once	TRBJ1-1	TRBD1
CSVGEGDYEQYF	TGCAGCGTTGGAGAAGGGGACTACGAGCAGTACTTC	TRBV29-1	once	TRBJ2-7	.
CASRVAGGNEQYF	TGTGCCAGCAGAGTGGCAGGGGGCAACGAGCAGTACTTC	TRBV13	few	TRBJ2-7	TRBD1
CASSYSFFDEQYF	TGTGCCAGCAGTTACTCTTTCTTCGACGAGCAGTACTTC	TRBV6-5	.	TRBJ2-7	.
CASSILPGGNLNEQYF	TGTGCCAGTAGTATCCTCCCGGGGGGGAATCTGAACGAGCAGTACTTC	TRBV19	.	TRBJ2-7	TRBD2
CASSTSYRGEDLGWYF	TGTGCCAGCAGTACTTCCTACAGGGGGGAAGACCTTGGTTGGTACTTC	TRBV28	few	TRBJ2-7	TRBD1
CASSLYTDTQYF	TGCGCCAGCAGCCTTTATACAGATACGCAGTATTTT	TRBV4-1	.	TRBJ2-3	.
CASSEIAGNTIYF	TGTGCCAGCAGTGAAATAGCTGGAAACACCATATATTTT	TRBV6-1	few	TRBJ1-3	.
CATSRDRGVPGYTF	TGTGCCACCAGCAGAGATCGCGGGGTCCCTGGCTACACCTTC	TRBV15	.	TRBJ1-2	.
CASSLNNEQFF	TGTGCCAGCAGCTTAAACAATGAGCAGTTCTTC	TRBV21-1	.	TRBJ2-1	.
CASSDRQSSGNTIYF	TGTGCCAGTAGCGATAGACAGAGCTCTGGAAACACCATATATTTT	TRBV19	.	TRBJ1-3	.
CASSLAQSTDTQYF	TGCGCCAGCAGCTTGGCCCAGAGCACAGATACGCAGTATTTT	TRBV5-1	.	TRBJ2-3	.
CASSFGGTNTGELFF	TGTGCCAGCAGCTTTGGAGGAACAAACACCGGGGAGCTGTTTTTT	TRBV5-4	.	TRBJ2-2	.
CASSSGRHNEQFF	TGTGCCAGCAGCTCAGGGAGGCACAATGAGCAGTTCTTC	TRBV7-9	.	TRBJ2-1	.
CASSPRGQNTGELFF	TGTGCCAGCTCACCAAGGGGACAGAACACCGGGGAGCTGTTTTTT	TRBV18	.	TRBJ2-2	.
CASSLVASGYNEQFF	TGCGCCAGCAGCTTGGTAGCTAGCGGGTACAATGAGCAGTTCTTC	TRBV5-1	few	TRBJ2-1	TRBD2
CASGTGSSEQYF	TGTGCCAGCGGGACAGGGTCCTCCGAGCAGTACTTC	TRBV2	.	TRBJ2-7	TRBD1
CASSSGQANTEAFF	TGTGCCAGCAGCTCGGGACAGGCCAACACTGAAGCTTTCTTT	TRBV5-6	.	TRBJ1-1	TRBD1
CASSFLYGYTF	TGTGCCAGCAGCTTTCTGTATGGCTACACCTTC	TRBV7-2	.	TRBJ1-2	.
CASSLQGPGNLNTEAFF	TGTGCCAGCAGTTTACAGGGGCCCGGCAATTTGAACACTGAAGCTTTCTTT	TRBV28	.	TRBJ1-1	.
CASSEEDRSHEQYF	TGTGCCAGCAGTGAAGAGGACAGGAGCCACGAGCAGTACTTC	TRBV28	few	TRBJ2-7	TRBD1
CASSPPASTGKGEKLFF	TGTGCCAGCTCACCACCGGCTTCAACAGGCAAAGGTGAAAAACTGTTTTTT	TRBV18	.	TRBJ1-4	.
CASSLASAGALDTQYF	TGTGCCAGCAGCTTAGCGTCCGCGGGAGCGTTGGATACGCAGTATTTT	TRBV7-6	.	TRBJ2-3	TRBD2